These T cell receptor beta chains were read from a single sample in a study of CD4 T cells in relation to SARS-CoV-2 and coronaviruses. Measured with immunoSEQ multiplex PCR; TCRdb has only the in-frame clones, and not every one. Here the sample spans about 65,000 clones, approximately 87% being singletons. The sample taken for sequencing was memory CD4+ T cells from PBMCs. Receptors originate from a human donor in good health. The CDR3 runs from the conserved cysteine through the conserved F or W. Fields, in order: V gene, clone size, J gene, D gene, CDR3 protein, CDR3 DNA. The D gene is left open where the match is weak. Some rows mark clone size as missing; the rest say once, few, many or name a class of expanded clone.

>TRBV7-3|NA|TRBJ2-3|NA
CASSLWASEDTQYF
TGTGCCAGCAGCTTATGGGCAAGTGAAGATACGCAGTATTTT
>TRBV9|NA|TRBJ2-3|NA
CASRRSSTDTQYF
TGTGCCAGCAGGCGATCTAGCACAGATACGCAGTATTTT
>TRBV18|NA|TRBJ2-7|TRBD2
CASSPIPVSGSSYEQYF
TGTGCCAGCTCACCCATCCCAGTTAGCGGGAGCTCCTACGAGCAGTACTTC
>TRBV2|few|TRBJ1-2|NA
CASSVQGYGYTF
TGTGCCAGCAGTGTACAGGGCTATGGCTACACCTTC
>TRBV5-6|NA|TRBJ2-7|NA
CASNQLRGSTYEQYF
TGTGCCAGCAACCAATTACGGGGAAGCACCTACGAGCAGTACTTC
>TRBV7-3|NA|TRBJ2-1|NA
CASSSGPSSYNEQFF
TGTGCCAGCAGCTCGGGACCCAGCTCCTACAATGAGCAGTTCTTC
>TRBV28|NA|TRBJ2-1|NA
CASSLSPTVNSYNEQFF
TGTGCCAGCAGTTTATCCCCGACAGTGAACTCCTACAATGAGCAGTTCTTC
>TRBV7-2|NA|TRBJ2-5|NA
CASSLAGTETQYF
TGTGCCAGCAGCTTAGCAGGGACGGAGACCCAGTACTTC
>TRBV4-3|NA|TRBJ2-2|NA
CASSQVGDGYTGELFF
TGCGCCAGCAGCCAAGTAGGAGATGGATACACCGGGGAGCTGTTTTTT
>TRBV29-1|NA|TRBJ2-1|NA
CSVGRVGGKFF
TGCAGCGTTGGTCGGGTGGGGGGCAAGTTCTTC
>TRBV12-5|NA|TRBJ1-2|NA
CATGTGTDYGYTF
TGTGCTACCGGCACCGGGACGGATTATGGCTACACCTTC
>TRBV28|NA|TRBJ1-3|TRBD1
CASRDRASSGNTIYF
TGTGCCAGCAGGGACAGGGCCTCCTCTGGAAACACCATATATTTT
>TRBV27|NA|TRBJ1-4|NA
CASRLQGANEKLFF
TGTGCCAGCAGACTACAGGGAGCTAATGAAAAACTGTTTTTT
>TRBV28|few|TRBJ2-7|NA
CASSLGREDHYEQYF
TGTGCCAGCAGTTTGGGCAGGGAAGATCACTACGAGCAGTACTTC
>TRBV28|few|TRBJ1-5|NA
CASRENRGMTSNQPQHF
TGTGCCAGCAGGGAAAATCGGGGGATGACGAGCAATCAGCCCCAGCATTTT
>TRBV29-1|NA|TRBJ2-1|NA
CSGVESYNEQFF
TGCAGCGGGGTGGAGTCCTACAATGAGCAGTTCTTC
>TRBV2|NA|TRBJ2-1|NA
CASSENLNQEQFF
TGTGCCAGCAGTGAAAACCTGAACCAGGAGCAGTTCTTC
>TRBV20-1|NA|TRBJ1-6|NA
CSASTGNTDSPLHF
TGCAGTGCTAGTACCGGCAACACGGATTCACCCCTCCACTTT
>TRBV5-1|NA|TRBJ1-1|NA
CASSGGKGTTEAFF
TGCGCCAGCAGCGGCGGTAAGGGGACCACTGAAGCTTTCTTT
>TRBV2|NA|TRBJ1-3|NA
CASTTDSGNTIYF
TGTGCCAGCACTACGGACTCTGGAAACACCATATATTTT
>TRBV5-1|NA|TRBJ1-2|NA
CASSPSKGQPNYGYTF
TGCGCCAGCAGCCCGTCAAAAGGACAGCCGAACTATGGCTACACCTTC
>TRBV7-9|NA|TRBJ2-1|NA
CASSLVGNEQFF
TGTGCCAGCAGCTTAGTCGGCAATGAGCAGTTCTTC
>TRBV5-4|NA|TRBJ2-7|TRBD1
CASSRMTGEYYEQYF
TGTGCCAGCAGCCGCATGACAGGGGAATACTACGAGCAGTACTTC
>TRBV6-5|NA|TRBJ2-7|TRBD1
CASSRQGLTYEQYF
TGTGCCAGCAGCCGACAGGGGCTTACGTACGAGCAGTACTTC
>TRBV19|few|TRBJ1-5|TRBD1
CASSQTGTRSPQHF
TGTGCCAGTAGCCAGACAGGGACTAGGTCGCCCCAGCATTTT
>TRBV11-1|few|TRBJ1-1|NA
CASSPGPNTEAFF
TGTGCCAGCAGCCCGGGTCCGAACACTGAAGCTTTCTTT
>TRBV11-3|NA|TRBJ2-5|NA
CASSLDPDGETQYF
TGTGCCAGCAGCTTAGATCCCGACGGGGAGACCCAGTACTTC
>TRBV7-2|NA|TRBJ1-2|TRBD1
CASSPRTGGRYGYTF
TGTGCCAGCAGCCCGCGGACAGGGGGTCGCTATGGCTACACCTTC
>TRBV14|NA|TRBJ1-6|NA
CASSPGNSPLHF
TGTGCCAGCAGCCCCGGGAATTCACCCCTCCACTTT
>TRBV5-1|NA|TRBJ2-1|TRBD1
CASSLTTGGQYNEQFF
TGCGCCAGCAGCCTCACGACAGGGGGACAATACAATGAGCAGTTCTTC
>TRBV7-9|few|TRBJ1-2|NA
CASSSGRRDTF
TGTGCCAGCAGCTCGGGACGGCGCGACACCTTC
>TRBV28|NA|TRBJ1-5|NA
CASTGAGVYQPQHF
TGTGCCAGCACCGGAGCGGGGGTTTATCAGCCCCAGCATTTT
>TRBV28|NA|TRBJ1-4|NA
CASSTREKLFF
TGTGCCAGCAGTACAAGGGAAAAACTGTTTTTT
>TRBV2|NA|TRBJ1-3|NA
CASSLYGAGNTIYF
TGTGCCAGCAGTTTGTACGGAGCTGGAAACACCATATATTTT
>TRBV4-1|NA|TRBJ1-5|NA
CASSQDPRGHSNQPQHF
TGCGCCAGCAGCCAAGATCCGCGGGGGCATAGCAATCAGCCCCAGCATTTT
>TRBV7-2|NA|TRBJ1-2|NA
CASSPRGVYGYTF
TGTGCCAGCAGCCCACGGGGGGTTTATGGCTACACCTTC
>TRBV27|NA|TRBJ2-3|TRBD1
CASRDRGGVDTQYF
TGTGCCAGCAGGGACAGGGGTGGAGTAGATACGCAGTATTTT
>TRBV7-8|NA|TRBJ1-2|NA
CASSWGRQNPISGYTF
TGTGCCAGCAGCTGGGGGAGACAGAACCCCATTAGCGGCTACACCTTC
>TRBV7-9|NA|TRBJ1-1|NA
CASSLPPTRNTEAFF
TGTGCCAGCAGCTTACCCCCCACAAGAAACACTGAAGCTTTCTTT
>TRBV2|NA|TRBJ1-4|TRBD1
CASQGAGEKLFF
TGTGCCAGCCAGGGGGCGGGTGAAAAACTGTTTTTT
>TRBV20-1|NA|TRBJ2-7|TRBD2
CSVSGSYEQYF
TGCAGTGTTAGCGGGTCCTACGAGCAGTACTTC
>TRBV28|NA|TRBJ2-2|NA
CASRGGWSTGELFF
TGTGCCAGCAGGGGTGGTTGGTCCACCGGGGAGCTGTTTTTT
>TRBV20-1|once|TRBJ1-4|NA
CSASAGAWEKLFF
TGCAGTGCTAGTGCAGGGGCTTGGGAAAAACTGTTTTTT
>TRBV11-3|NA|TRBJ2-1|TRBD2
CASSSNRVGGRGTYNEQFF
TGTGCCAGCAGCTCCAATAGAGTTGGCGGGAGGGGAACCTACAATGAGCAGTTCTTC
>TRBV5-1|NA|TRBJ1-4|NA
CASSLAGPEGAKLFF
TGCGCCAGCAGCTTGGCGGGACCTGAAGGTGCAAAACTGTTTTTT
>TRBV19|NA|TRBJ2-5|NA
CASSAVPIGETQYF
TGTGCCAGTAGTGCGGTCCCTATCGGGGAGACCCAGTACTTC
>TRBV29-1|NA|TRBJ1-2|TRBD1
CSVAGARDRGLGYTF
TGCAGCGTTGCGGGGGCTCGGGACAGGGGGCTCGGCTACACCTTC
>TRBV11-2|NA|TRBJ2-5|TRBD1
CASSYRTGLLETQYF
TGTGCCAGCAGCTACCGGACAGGGCTGTTAGAGACCCAGTACTTC
>TRBV5-1|NA|TRBJ2-5|NA
CASSLNPGYEETQYF
TGCGCCAGCAGCTTGAACCCCGGATACGAGGAGACCCAGTACTTC
>TRBV11-3|NA|TRBJ2-2|NA
CASSLRIHQGPGELFF
TGTGCCAGCAGCTTAAGGATCCATCAAGGTCCTGGGGAGCTGTTTTTT
>TRBV9|NA|TRBJ1-3|NA
CASSVADAGSSGNTIYF
TGTGCCAGCAGCGTAGCTGATGCAGGGAGCTCTGGAAACACCATATATTTT
>TRBV30|NA|TRBJ2-7|NA
CAWSPSDYEQYF
TGTGCCTGGAGTCCCTCGGACTACGAGCAGTACTTC